This T cell receptor (beta chain) was observed in a study of response to subunit inactivated influenza vaccine. TCRdb re-called the RT-PCR reads through MiXCR, storing one row per CDR3 protein. The sample includes about 170,000 distinct CDR3 sequences, less than 15% of them seen just once. The CDR3 totals 13 residues. Per germline, CDR1 SQVTM and CDR2 ANQGSEA. V dropped 4 bases and J dropped 2 bases, with 12 bases sitting between them. This clonotype was detected ten times or more. The same sample was also studied in work on T cells expressing NK-cell markers. This second study notes: Generation of TCR beta cDNA was performed by 5'RACE template switching incorporating UMIs.

This TCR derives from a man aged 45-65 years who received an inactivated influenza vaccine. Sequenced material: CD8+ T cells sorted from PBMCs, taken approximately 13 days after vaccination. The V call is TRBV29-1, the J call TRBJ2-7; weak D call: TRBD1 (5 bases). The chain's CDR3 is CSVAAGPPYEQYF. The CDR3 nucleotides read TGCAGCGTTGCCGCAGGGCCTCCCTACGAGCAGTACTTC.